These 18 T cell receptor beta chains were all obtained from the same sample, sequenced in a study of cytomegalovirus exposure and HLA in healthy donors. The PCR employed 60 Vbeta primers together with 13 Jbeta primers. The data were produced by immunoSEQ multiplex PCR, yet TCRdb's version contains in-frame clones alone and is incomplete. Here the sample spans approximately 140,000 clones, about 70% being singletons. The specimen was PBMCs. These receptors came from a young man in good health and CMV-seronegative.

J is TRBJ1-2 and V is TRBV6-5; 8 nucleotides line up with TRBD1. This CDR3 region has 14 residues. The germline V gene encodes CDR1 MNHEY and CDR2 SVGAGI. V shed 6 bases and J 5 bases; nucleotides not matched to a gene: 8. In DNA form, the CDR3 reads TGTGCCAGCAGGTACGACAGGGGCGTTTATGGCTACACCTTC. It yields the protein CASRYDRGVYGYTF.

This chain uses TRBV5-1 with TRBJ2-1; 13 nucleotides line up with TRBD2. CDR1 is SGHRS, CDR2 YFSETQ, per germline. This CDR3 is built from 15 residues. Trimming took 4 bases from V and 9 from J; bases not matched to a gene: 7. The CDR3 nucleotides read TGCGCCAGCAGCCCAGGACTAGCGGGAGTGGTTGAGCAGTTCTTC. Translating it yields CASSPGLAGVVEQFF.

This chain joins TRBV5-1 and TRBJ1-5; 10 bases line up with TRBD1. Germline V gene sequence: CDR1 SGHRS, CDR2 YFSETQ. CDR3 length: 16 amino acids. J lost 4 bases, V lost 1 base, and 5 bases had no gene match. The CDR3 region is CASSLLGQGPNQPQHF. The CDR3 region has the DNA TGCGCCAGCAGCTTGCTGGGACAGGGGCCTAATCAGCCCCAGCATTTT.

This sequence joins TRBV29-1 and TRBJ2-1, with 8 nucleotides matching TRBD2. The CDR3 is 14 residues long. Germline V gives CDR1 SQVTM, CDR2 ANQGSEA. V gave up 6 bases and J gave up 3 bases; unmatched junction bases: 7. The CDR3 region has the DNA TGCAGCGTAGTTCTAGCGGGCGGCTACAATGAGCAGTTCTTC. This translates into CSVVLAGGYNEQFF.

The V call is TRBV5-1, the J call TRBJ1-4; D remains ambiguous. CDR1 is SGHRS and CDR2 is YFSETQ in the germline V gene. The CDR3 is 14 amino acids. V was pared by 4 bases and J by 4 bases, with 11 bases between. The CDR3 nucleotides read TGCGCCAGCAGCCGTTCGCAGAATAATGAAAAACTGTTTTTT. Translated: CASSRSQNNEKLFF.

The chain combines TRBV6-1 with TRBJ1-2, with D unclear. CDR3 size: 12 residues. Germline assignment: CDR1 MNHNS and CDR2 SASEGT. Trimming shortened V by 6 bases and J by 4 bases, and 9 bases separated the two germline ends. In DNA, the CDR3 is TGTGCCAGCAGCCCCGCAGGCTATGGCTACACCTTC. Its translation: CASSPAGYGYTF.

The J gene is TRBJ2-3, the V gene TRBV7-2, with D possibly TRBD1 on 5 matching bases. From germline, CDR1 is SGHTA and CDR2 FQGNSA. The CDR3 extends over 16 amino acids. V was trimmed by 5 bases and J by 6 bases, leaving 21 bases between them. The CDR3 here is CASSRRLGPTGDTQYF. The CDR3 nucleotides read TGTGCCAGCAGCAGACGTCTGGGCCCTACAGGCGATACGCAGTATTTT.

The chain links TRBV19 to TRBJ1-5; D is possibly TRBD1 (5 bases). The V end lost 6 bases, the J end lost 0 bases, and 12 bases lay between the germline ends. The germline V gene has CDR1 LNHDA and CDR2 SQIVND (reference sequence). This CDR3 region has 15 residues. The CDR3 is CASRFRDGSNQPQHF. The CDR3 DNA is TGTGCCAGTAGGTTCAGGGATGGTAGCAATCAGCCCCAGCATTTT.

DNA for the CDR3: TGTGCCAGCAGCTTAGAGGCGGGACGCGGGGCTTTCTTT. Protein product: CASSLEAGRGAFF. The rearrangement uses TRBV11-3 and TRBJ1-1; D might be TRBD1 (5 bases). CDR1 SGHNT and CDR2 YENEEA come from the germline V gene. V was pared by 0 bases and J by 11 bases, with 13 bases between. The CDR3 runs 13 residues.

This chain uses TRBV7-2 with TRBJ1-2; 9 bases map to TRBD1. With V trimmed by 4 bases and J by 2 bases, 5 bases remained unmatched. CDR1 SGHTA and CDR2 FQGNSA come from the germline V gene. The CDR3 consists of 15 residues. The CDR3 sequence is CASSSGQGINYGYTF. The CDR3 DNA reads TGTGCCAGCAGCTCAGGACAGGGGATCAACTATGGCTACACCTTC. Supplemented by reference TRBV7-2 and TRBJ1-2, the full variable domain reads GAGVSQSPSNKVTEKGKDVELRCDPISGHTALYWYRQSLGQGLEFLIYFQGNSAPDKSGLPSDRFSAERTGGSVSTLTIQRTQQEDSAVYLCASSSGQGINYGYTFGSGTRLTVV.

V gene TRBV7-9 combines with J gene TRBJ2-7; 9 positions match TRBD1. The CDR3 contains 14 residues. Germline lookup yields CDR1 SEHNR and CDR2 FQNEAQ (reference sequence). After removal of 6 bases from V and 3 bases from J, the junction contained 6 bases not matched to a gene. CDR3: CASSPTGGGYEQYF. The CDR3 DNA reads as TGTGCCAGCAGTCCCACAGGGGGCGGCTACGAGCAGTACTTC.

The V and J genes are TRBV14 and TRBJ2-3, with TRBD2 matching 10 bases. The germline gives CDR1 SGHDN, CDR2 FVKESK. The ends lost 1 base at V and 6 bases at J; junction bases unmatched: 7. The CDR3 is 16 amino acids. For the CDR3, the DNA is TGTGCCAGCAGCCAAGGAGGTAGCGGGAGGTTTGATACGCAGTATTTT. It is translated as CASSQGGSGRFDTQYF.

The rearrangement joins TRBV29-1 to TRBJ1-1; possibly TRBD1 for D (5 bases). Deletions cut 3 bases from V and 7 bases from J, with 15 bases between. The CDR3 covers 13 residues. CDR1 SQVTM and CDR2 ANQGSEA come from the germline V gene. The CDR3 here is CSVEIDSLFEAFF. CDR3 bases: TGCAGCGTTGAGATTGACAGCCTTTTTGAAGCTTTCTTT.

V usage is TRBV5-4 and J usage is TRBJ2-5; TRBD1 agrees at 10 bases. Trimming cost V 0 bases and J 3 bases; bases outside gene matches: 2. Looked up from germline, CDR1 is SGHNT and CDR2 is YYREEE (reference sequence). This CDR3 is built from 15 residues. CDR3 nucleotides: TGTGCCAGCAGCTTGGAGGGACAGGGGAAAGAGACCCAGTACTTC. It translates to CASSLEGQGKETQYF.

This clone was counted once. The rearrangement uses TRBV9 and TRBJ2-1, with TRBD2 matching 12 bases. V shed 5 bases, J shed 7 bases, and the junction held 16 bases outside the gene matches. The germline V gene encodes CDR1 SGDLS and CDR2 YYNGEE. This CDR3 spans 18 amino acids. The CDR3 here is CASSSQERLAGVGNEQFF. The DNA of the CDR3 is TGTGCCAGCAGTTCCCAGGAACGACTAGCGGGAGTGGGGAATGAGCAGTTCTTC.

This chain links TRBV11-3 with TRBJ1-3, with D maybe TRBD1 (6 bases). CDR1 is SGHNT and CDR2 is YENEEA in the germline V gene. Deletions cut 4 bases from V and 0 bases from J, with 16 bases between. The CDR3 spans 17 residues. The CDR3 coding sequence is TGTGCCAGCAGCTCGTTACAGGGTGAATCCTCTGGAAACACCATATATTTT. Amino acid sequence: CASSSLQGESSGNTIYF.

The chain is built from TRBV10-3 and TRBJ2-3, with D possibly being TRBD1 (6 bases). Trimming removed 10 bases at V and 2 bases at J, with 13 bases between. The CDR3 is made up of 13 amino acids. The germline V gene has CDR1 ENHRY and CDR2 SYGVKD. The chain's CDR3 is CATNRDNTDTQYF. CDR3 bases: TGTGCCACCAACCGGGACAACACAGATACGCAGTATTTT.

This clone was counted only a few times. The chain carries TRBV6-5 and TRBJ1-3; 10 positions agree with TRBD1. CDR3 size: 14 residues. The trim removed 6 bases at V and 3 bases at J, leaving 2 bases unmatched. Germline CDR1 MNHEY, CDR2 SVGAGI. The CDR3 DNA sequence: TGTGCCAGCAGAGACAGGGGGCTTGGAAACACCATATATTTT. Its translation: CASRDRGLGNTIYF.